Each of the 24 T cell receptor beta chains below was sequenced from the same sample in a study of cytomegalovirus exposure and HLA in healthy donors. PCR was performed using 60 Vbeta and 13 Jbeta primers. The repertoire was sequenced with immunoSEQ multiplex PCR; TCRdb's copy has only in-frame clones and lacks some. Among under 150,000 clones listed, 82% were seen once. Sequences were obtained from PBMCs. The receptors come from a woman younger than 30 in good health and CMV-seronegative.

In DNA, the CDR3 is TGTGCCACCAGCAGAGGAGGACAGGGTTATGGTCAGCCCCAGCATTTT. This gives the protein CATSRGGQGYGQPQHF. The genes are TRBV15 and TRBJ1-5; 8 bases line up with TRBD1. CDR1 and CDR2 from the germline V gene are LNHNV and YYDKDF (reference sequence). Unmatched junction bases numbered 8, after V lost 1 base and J lost 6 bases. The CDR3 loop spans 16 amino acids.

This chain joins TRBV30 and TRBJ2-3; the D gene is possibly TRBD2 (5 bases). Germline-derived CDR1 and CDR2 are GTSNPN and SVGIG (reference sequence). V was trimmed by 4 bases and J by 5 bases, leaving 10 bases between them. This CDR3 has 12 residues. The CDR3 reads CAWTEGRDTQYF. CDR3 nucleotide sequence: TGTGCCTGGACCGAGGGTAGAGATACGCAGTATTTT.

The chain recombines TRBV7-9 with TRBJ2-5; D is ambiguous. In germline, CDR1 is SEHNR, CDR2 FQNEAQ (reference sequence). The CDR3 is 15 amino acids. The V gene lost 0 bases and the J gene lost 4 bases, with 12 bases spanning the gap. CDR3 nucleotides: TGTGCCAGCAGCTTAGCGAACCGTATCGGAGAGACCCAGTACTTC. As protein: CASSLANRIGETQYF.

V gene TRBV5-6 combines with J gene TRBJ2-5, with a tentative D call TRBD2 (6 bases). Germline lookup yields CDR1 SGHDT and CDR2 YYEEEE. The CDR3 extends over 13 amino acids. V was cut by 4 bases and J by 2 bases, with 9 bases left in between. The CDR3 nucleotides are TGTGCCAGCAGCCCAGGGAGGCAAGAGACCCAGTACTTC. Translated: CASSPGRQETQYF.

The chain employs TRBV6-4 and TRBJ2-1, with D possibly matching TRBD2 (5 bases). The CDR3 is made up of 13 amino acids. Trimming stripped 0 bases from V and 5 bases from J, with 5 bases between. Germline-derived CDR1 and CDR2 are MRHNA and SNTAGT. In DNA, the CDR3 is TGTGCCAGCAGTGACTCGACTAACAATGAGCAGTTCTTC. Protein: CASSDSTNNEQFF.

On this clone itself: Relative to the germline gene, one junction end is altered; a read error may explain this. The genes are TRBV7-7 and TRBJ1-1; D is undetermined. The CDR3 contains 13 residues. Germline lookup yields CDR1 SSHAT and CDR2 FNYEAQ (reference sequence). The CDR3 sequence is CASSLRLNTEAFF. The CDR3 DNA follows: TGTGCTAGCAGCTTGCGGTTGAACACTGAAGCTTTCTTT.

The gene calls are TRBV7-9 and TRBJ2-7; TRBD2 matches 12 bases. Germline trimming cut 2 bases from V and 2 bases from J; bases unmatched to any gene: 7. Germline loops: CDR1 SEHNR, CDR2 FQNEAQ (reference sequence). CDR3 length equals 17 residues. CDR3 protein: CASSLRAGLAGTYEQYF. CDR3 DNA: TGTGCCAGCAGCTTAAGGGCCGGACTAGCGGGAACCTACGAGCAGTACTTC. The full variable domain, with the rest looked up from reference TRBV7-9 and TRBJ2-7, is DTGVSQNPRHKITKRGQNVTFRCDPISEHNRLYWYRQTLGQGPEFLTYFQNEAQLEKSRLLSDRFSAERPKGSFSTLEIQRTEQGDSAMYLCASSLRAGLAGTYEQYFGPGTRLTVT.

The V call is TRBV6-5, the J call TRBJ2-1; 12 bases line up with TRBD1. Per germline, CDR1 MNHEY and CDR2 SVGAGI. The CDR3 contains 15 residues. The trim removed 5 bases at V and 7 bases at J, leaving 6 bases unmatched. The CDR3 DNA reads as TGTGCCAGCAGTAGATCGGGACAGGGGGCGAATGAGCAGTTCTTC. This translates into CASSRSGQGANEQFF.

The chain recombines TRBV6-1 with TRBJ1-3; 7 bases align to TRBD1. The germline V gene has CDR1 MNHNS and CDR2 SASEGT. The CDR3 runs to 17 residues. The trim removed 4 bases at V and 0 bases at J, leaving 9 bases unmatched. This CDR3 reads CASSARQGEPSGNTIYF. CDR3 coding DNA: TGTGCCAGCAGTGCCCGACAGGGCGAGCCCTCTGGAAACACCATATATTTT.

The chain uses TRBV27 and TRBJ2-1; D remains ambiguous. This CDR3 comprises 13 residues. Germline CDR1 and CDR2: MNHEY and SMNVEV (reference sequence). V dropped 3 bases and J dropped 8 bases, with 11 bases sitting between them. CDR3 residues: CASSLGVGDEQFF. The DNA of the CDR3 is TGTGCCAGCAGTTTGGGCGTGGGCGATGAGCAGTTCTTC.

The V call is TRBV5-6, the J call TRBJ2-3, with 7 bases identical to TRBD2. With 5 bases clipped from V and 1 base from J, the junction kept 4 bases outside the gene matches. The CDR3 is 14 residues long. Germline V gives CDR1 SGHDT, CDR2 YYEEEE. CDR3 DNA sequence: TGTGCCAGCAGAAACCTAGCGGGCACAGATACGCAGTATTTT. It encodes CASRNLAGTDTQYF.

This sequence joins TRBV21-1 and TRBJ2-1; no check of the table's D call, TRBD2, against the DNA was made. TRBV21-1 is deemed a pseudogene. There are 16 residues in the CDR3. The CDR3 loop is CASSKTTSGRYNEQFF. In DNA, the CDR3 is TGTGCCAGCAGCAAAACAACTAGCGGGAGGTACAATGAGCAGTTCTTC.

The rearrangement uses TRBV5-1 and TRBJ1-1, with TRBD1 matching over 7 bases. The germline V gene encodes CDR1 SGHRS and CDR2 YFSETQ. The CDR3 spans 17 residues. With 0 bases clipped from V and 0 bases from J, the junction kept 8 bases outside the gene matches. Written as DNA, the CDR3 is TGCGCCAGCAGCTTGGAAGGGGACAGAATAATGAACACTGAAGCTTTCTTT. Translating gives CASSLEGDRIMNTEAFF.

A few counts support this clone. V gene TRBV5-5 combines with J gene TRBJ1-5; a possible D gene is TRBD1 (5 bases). V lost 2 bases, J lost 5 bases, and 14 bases lay in between. The CDR3 is 15 amino acids. CDR1 and CDR2 (germline): SGHKS, YYEKEE (reference sequence). The CDR3 DNA reads TGTGCCAGCAGCTTTGGGGGGATTGAGGATCAGCCCCAGCATTTT. Encoded protein: CASSFGGIEDQPQHF. The variable domain in full, with the rest retrieved from reference TRBV5-5 and TRBJ1-5, is DAGVTQSPTHLIKTRGQQVTLRCSPISGHKSVSWYQQVLGQGPQFIFQYYEKEERGRGNFPDRFSARQFPNYSSELNVNALLLGDSALYLCASSFGGIEDQPQHFGDGTRLSIL.

The rearrangement joins TRBV6-1 to TRBJ1-2, with TRBD1 as a possible D gene (6 bases). From germline, CDR1 is MNHNS and CDR2 SASEGT. This CDR3 contains 13 residues. V was trimmed by 4 bases and J by 4 bases, leaving 10 bases between them. The CDR3 bases are TGTGCCAGCAGTGTGACAGGTCTCTATGGCTACACCTTC. Residues: CASSVTGLYGYTF.

Only one count was recorded for this clone. V gene TRBV10-3 combines with J gene TRBJ1-2; 8 nucleotides line up with TRBD1. With 5 bases clipped from V and 8 bases from J, the junction kept 10 bases outside the gene matches. CDR3 length: 14 amino acids. Looked up from germline, CDR1 is ENHRY and CDR2 is SYGVKD. CDR3 nucleotides: TGTGCCATCAGTTCTTCTATGGACAGGGTAGGCTACACCTTC. Its protein product is CAISSSMDRVGYTF.

CDR3 nucleotide sequence: TGCGCCAGCAGCACGACAGGGGGCTCTGGAAACACCATATATTTT. This encodes CASSTTGGSGNTIYF. The chain couples TRBV5-1 to TRBJ1-3, with TRBD1 identical over 9 bases. Germline CDR1 and CDR2: SGHRS and YFSETQ. V trimming: 4 bases; J trimming: 0 bases; junction bases outside the gene matches: 2. The length of the CDR3 is 15 residues.

This chain uses TRBV7-8 with TRBJ2-1; TRBD2 matches 9 bases. With V trimmed by 1 base and J by 7 bases, 5 bases remained unmatched. Germline V CDR1 and CDR2: SGHVS, FQNEAQ. CDR3 length: 15 residues. CDR3 nucleotide sequence: TGTGCCAGCAGCTTAGACGATCTAGCGGGAAATGAGCAGTTCTTC. Translating gives CASSLDDLAGNEQFF.

This rearrangement joins TRBV7-2 to TRBJ1-4; D remains ambiguous. The CDR3 is 13 amino acids. The germline V and J ends were trimmed by 6 bases and 0 bases, with 5 bases remaining between them. CDR1 SGHTA and CDR2 FQGNSA come from the germline V gene. CDR3 residues: CASSYTTNEKLFF. The DNA of the CDR3 is TGTGCCAGCAGTTATACAACTAATGAAAAACTGTTTTTT.

This clone was counted a few times. The rearrangement uses TRBV2 and TRBJ2-5; D not resolved. Germline V gives CDR1 SNHLY, CDR2 FYNNEI. V lost 3 bases to trimming and J lost 5 bases, with 10 bases between them. CDR3 length: 13 amino acids. The CDR3, as DNA: TGTGCCAGCAGTGAGAGGCACGGGGAGACCCAGTACTTC. It yields the protein CASSERHGETQYF.

The CDR3 DNA sequence: TGCGCCAGCAGCTCTCCGGGACAGTCCTACAATGAGCAGTTCTTC. Protein product: CASSSPGQSYNEQFF. The genes are TRBV5-1 and TRBJ2-1; 7 bases are a match to TRBD1. V was clipped by 3 bases and J by 1 base; unmatched bases: 4. Germline assignment: CDR1 SGHRS and CDR2 YFSETQ. The CDR3 runs 15 residues. Full variable domain (outside the CDR3, taken from reference TRBV5-1 and TRBJ2-1): KAGVTQTPRYLIKTRGQQVTLSCSPISGHRSVSWYQQTPGQGLQFLFEYFSETQRNKGNFPGRFSGRQFSNSRSEMNVSTLELGDSALYLCASSSPGQSYNEQFFGPGTRLTVL.

This sequence joins TRBV11-3 and TRBJ1-2, with 9 bases fitting TRBD1. The CDR3 length is 14 residues. Germline CDR1 reads SGHNT; CDR2 reads YENEEA. The V segment lost 5 bases and the J segment 8 bases; nucleotides outside the gene matches: 9. This CDR3 reads CASSVLQGAGGYTF. CDR3 DNA: TGTGCCAGCAGCGTCTTACAGGGGGCGGGGGGCTACACCTTC.

The chain recombines TRBV21-1 with TRBJ1-2; the D call of TRBD1 is as the table states it, not checked on the DNA. TRBV21-1 is a pseudogene segment. The CDR3 is 13 residues long. The CDR3 here is CASSKGQGRGYTF. CDR3 in DNA: TGTGCCAGCAGCAAAGGACAGGGGCGAGGCTACACCTTC.

This clone has only a few counts. The V call is TRBV28, the J call TRBJ2-2; 8 bases match TRBD1. Germline V gene lookup returns CDR1 MDHEN and CDR2 SYDVKM. The length of the CDR3 is 15 residues. V lost 5 bases and J lost 4; bases outside the gene matches: 6. CDR3 residues: CASSPQGAVTGELFF. CDR3 DNA sequence: TGTGCCAGCAGTCCCCAGGGGGCTGTCACCGGGGAGCTGTTTTTT.